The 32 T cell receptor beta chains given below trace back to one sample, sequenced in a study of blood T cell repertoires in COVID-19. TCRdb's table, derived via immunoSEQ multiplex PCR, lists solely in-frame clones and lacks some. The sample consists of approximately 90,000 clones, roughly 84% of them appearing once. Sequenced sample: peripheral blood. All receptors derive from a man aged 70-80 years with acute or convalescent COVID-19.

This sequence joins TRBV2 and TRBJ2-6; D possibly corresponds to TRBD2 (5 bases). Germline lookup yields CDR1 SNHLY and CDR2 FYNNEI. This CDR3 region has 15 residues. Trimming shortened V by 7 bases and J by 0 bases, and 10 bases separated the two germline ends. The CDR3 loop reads CASNGGASGANVLTF. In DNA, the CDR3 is TGTGCCAGCAACGGAGGAGCCTCTGGGGCCAACGTCCTGACTTTC.

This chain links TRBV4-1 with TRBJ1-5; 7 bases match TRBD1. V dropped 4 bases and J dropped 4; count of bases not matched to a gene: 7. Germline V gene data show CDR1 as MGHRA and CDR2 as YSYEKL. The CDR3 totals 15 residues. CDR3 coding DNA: TGCGCCAGCAGCCTACGGGACAGCCCGAATCAGCCCCAGCATTTT. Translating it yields CASSLRDSPNQPQHF.

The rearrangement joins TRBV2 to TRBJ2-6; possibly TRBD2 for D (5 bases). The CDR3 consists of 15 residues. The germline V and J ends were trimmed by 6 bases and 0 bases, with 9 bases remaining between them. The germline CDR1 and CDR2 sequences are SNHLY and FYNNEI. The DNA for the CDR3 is TGTGCCAGCAGCCCTACTAGCTCTGGGGCCAACGTCCTGACTTTC. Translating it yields CASSPTSSGANVLTF.

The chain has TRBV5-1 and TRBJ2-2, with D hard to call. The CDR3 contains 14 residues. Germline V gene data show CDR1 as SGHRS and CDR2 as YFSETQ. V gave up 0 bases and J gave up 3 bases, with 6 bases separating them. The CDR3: CASSLAGDTGELFF. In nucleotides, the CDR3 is TGCGCCAGCAGCTTGGCCGGAGACACCGGGGAGCTGTTTTTT. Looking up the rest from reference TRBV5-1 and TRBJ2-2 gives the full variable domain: KAGVTQTPRYLIKTRGQQVTLSCSPISGHRSVSWYQQTPGQGLQFLFEYFSETQRNKGNFPGRFSGRQFSNSRSEMNVSTLELGDSALYLCASSLAGDTGELFFGEGSRLTVL.

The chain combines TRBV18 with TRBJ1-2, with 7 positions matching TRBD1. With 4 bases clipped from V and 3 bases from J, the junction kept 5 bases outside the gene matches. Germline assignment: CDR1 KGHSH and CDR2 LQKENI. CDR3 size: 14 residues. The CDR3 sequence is CASSLKGADYGYTF. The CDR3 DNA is TGTGCCAGCTCACTCAAGGGGGCAGACTATGGCTACACCTTC.

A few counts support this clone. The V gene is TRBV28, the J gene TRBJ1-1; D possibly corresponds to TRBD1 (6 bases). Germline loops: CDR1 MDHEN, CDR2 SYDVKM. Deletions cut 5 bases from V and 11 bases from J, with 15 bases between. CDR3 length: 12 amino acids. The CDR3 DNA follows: TGTGCCAGCAGTCGCAACAGGGCTGGGGCTTTCTTT. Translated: CASSRNRAGAFF.

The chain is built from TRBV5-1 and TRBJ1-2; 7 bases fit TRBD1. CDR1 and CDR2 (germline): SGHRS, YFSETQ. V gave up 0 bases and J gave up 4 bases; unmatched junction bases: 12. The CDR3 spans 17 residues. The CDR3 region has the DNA TGCGCCAGCAGCTTGGCCTCCCGGACAGGAATCAGCTATGGCTACACCTTC. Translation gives CASSLASRTGISYGYTF. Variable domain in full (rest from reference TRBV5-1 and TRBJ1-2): KAGVTQTPRYLIKTRGQQVTLSCSPISGHRSVSWYQQTPGQGLQFLFEYFSETQRNKGNFPGRFSGRQFSNSRSEMNVSTLELGDSALYLCASSLASRTGISYGYTFGSGTRLTVV.

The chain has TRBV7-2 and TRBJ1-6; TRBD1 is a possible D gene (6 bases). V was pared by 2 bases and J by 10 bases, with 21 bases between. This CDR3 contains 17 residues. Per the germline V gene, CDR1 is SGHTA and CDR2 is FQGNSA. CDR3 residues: CASSLRGGGTKPSPLHF. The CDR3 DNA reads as TGTGCCAGCAGCTTAAGGGGGGGCGGGACGAAACCCTCACCCCTCCACTTT.

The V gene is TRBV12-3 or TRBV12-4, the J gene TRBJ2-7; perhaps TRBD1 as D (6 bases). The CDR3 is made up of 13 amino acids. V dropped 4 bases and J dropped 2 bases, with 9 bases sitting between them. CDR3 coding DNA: TGTGCCAGCAGTTCGACAGGTACCTACGAGCAGTACTTC. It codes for CASSSTGTYEQYF.

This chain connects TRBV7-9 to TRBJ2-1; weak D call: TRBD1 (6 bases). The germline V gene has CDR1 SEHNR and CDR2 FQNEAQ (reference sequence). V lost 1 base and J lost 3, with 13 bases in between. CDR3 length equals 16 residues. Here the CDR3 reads CASSLGGQGIYNEQFF. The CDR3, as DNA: TGTGCCAGCAGCTTAGGGGGGCAGGGAATCTACAATGAGCAGTTCTTC.

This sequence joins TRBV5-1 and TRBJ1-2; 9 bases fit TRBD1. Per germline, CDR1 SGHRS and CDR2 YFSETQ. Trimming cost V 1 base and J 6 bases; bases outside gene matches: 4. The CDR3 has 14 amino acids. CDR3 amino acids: CASSLSTGGDGYTF. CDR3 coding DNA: TGCGCCAGCAGCTTGTCGACAGGGGGGGATGGCTACACCTTC.

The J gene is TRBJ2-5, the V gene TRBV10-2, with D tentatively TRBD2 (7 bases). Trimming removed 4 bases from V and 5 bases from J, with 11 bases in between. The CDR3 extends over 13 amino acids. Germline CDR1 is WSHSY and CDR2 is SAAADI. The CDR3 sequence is CASSGGGPETQYF. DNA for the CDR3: TGCGCCAGCAGTGGCGGGGGCCCCGAGACCCAGTACTTC.

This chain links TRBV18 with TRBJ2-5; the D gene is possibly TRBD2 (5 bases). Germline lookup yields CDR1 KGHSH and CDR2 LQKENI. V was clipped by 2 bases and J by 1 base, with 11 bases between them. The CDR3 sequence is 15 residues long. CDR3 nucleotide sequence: TGTGCCAGCTCACCAGCAAGCGGCATCCAAGAGACCCAGTACTTC. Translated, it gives CASSPASGIQETQYF.

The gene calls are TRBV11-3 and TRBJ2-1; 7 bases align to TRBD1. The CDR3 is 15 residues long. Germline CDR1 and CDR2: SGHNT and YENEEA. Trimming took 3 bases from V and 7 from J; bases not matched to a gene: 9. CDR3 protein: CASSLGQTLGNEQFF. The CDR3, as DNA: TGTGCCAGCAGCTTGGGACAGACCTTAGGGAATGAGCAGTTCTTC.

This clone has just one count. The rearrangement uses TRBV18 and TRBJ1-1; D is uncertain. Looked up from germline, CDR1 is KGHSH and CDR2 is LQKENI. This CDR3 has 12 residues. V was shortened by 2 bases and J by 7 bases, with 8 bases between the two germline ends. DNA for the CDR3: TGTGCCAGCTCACCAAGAGGAGATGAAGCTTTCTTT. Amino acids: CASSPRGDEAFF.

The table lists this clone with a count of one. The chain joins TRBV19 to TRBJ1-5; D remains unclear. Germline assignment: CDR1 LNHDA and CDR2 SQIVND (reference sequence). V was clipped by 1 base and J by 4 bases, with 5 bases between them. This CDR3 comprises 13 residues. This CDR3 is CASSIGRNQPQHF. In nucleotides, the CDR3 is TGTGCCAGTAGTATAGGGCGGAATCAGCCCCAGCATTTT.

CDR3 bases: TGTGCCAGCAGCGTTACAGGGGGGGATGGCTACACCTTC. Translated: CASSVTGGDGYTF. The rearrangement joins TRBV2 to TRBJ1-2; 8 nucleotides agree with TRBD1. CDR1 is SNHLY, CDR2 FYNNEI, per germline. The CDR3 has 13 residues. Unmatched junction bases numbered 6, after V lost 6 bases and J lost 6 bases.

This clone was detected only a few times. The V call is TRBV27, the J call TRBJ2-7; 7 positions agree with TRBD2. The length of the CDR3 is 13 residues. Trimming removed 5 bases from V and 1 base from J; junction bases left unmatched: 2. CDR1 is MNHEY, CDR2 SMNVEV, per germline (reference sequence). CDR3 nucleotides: TGTGCCAGCAGTAGGCGGGGGTCCTACGAGCAGTACGTC. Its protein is CASSRRGSYEQYV.

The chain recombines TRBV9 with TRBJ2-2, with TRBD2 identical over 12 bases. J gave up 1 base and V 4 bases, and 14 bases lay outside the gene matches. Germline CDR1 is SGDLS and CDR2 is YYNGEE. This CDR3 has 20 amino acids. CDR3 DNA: TGTGCCAGCAGCCCTCGTGGACTAGCGGGGCTCGGAAGGAACACCGGGGAGCTGTTTTTT. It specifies CASSPRGLAGLGRNTGELFF.

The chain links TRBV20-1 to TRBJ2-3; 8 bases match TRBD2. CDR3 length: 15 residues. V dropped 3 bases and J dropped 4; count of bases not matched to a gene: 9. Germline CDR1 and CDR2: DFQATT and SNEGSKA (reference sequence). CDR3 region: CSASLLAGIADTQYF. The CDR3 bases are TGCAGTGCTAGTCTCTTAGCGGGGATCGCAGATACGCAGTATTTT.

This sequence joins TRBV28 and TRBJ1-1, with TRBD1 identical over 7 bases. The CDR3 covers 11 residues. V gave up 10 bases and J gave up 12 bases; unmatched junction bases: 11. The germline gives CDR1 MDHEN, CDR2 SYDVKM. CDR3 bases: TGTGCCACCGGAGGGGGCTACAAAACTTTCTTT. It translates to CATGGGYKTFF.

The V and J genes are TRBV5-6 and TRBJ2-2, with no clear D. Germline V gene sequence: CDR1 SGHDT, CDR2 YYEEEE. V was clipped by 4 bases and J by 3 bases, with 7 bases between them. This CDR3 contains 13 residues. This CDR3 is CASSRVYTGELFF. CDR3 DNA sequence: TGTGCCAGCAGCCGGGTGTACACCGGGGAGCTGTTTTTT.

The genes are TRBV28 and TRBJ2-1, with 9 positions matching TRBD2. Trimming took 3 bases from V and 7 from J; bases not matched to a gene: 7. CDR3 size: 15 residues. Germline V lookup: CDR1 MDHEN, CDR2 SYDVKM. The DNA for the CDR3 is TGTGCCAGCAGTTTTCGCCTAGCGGGGAAGAATGAGCAGTTCTTC. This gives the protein CASSFRLAGKNEQFF.

DNA for the CDR3: TGTGCCAGCTCACCGGCGGCAGAGCCCTGGAGGTCACCCCTCCACTTT. Amino acids: CASSPAAEPWRSPLHF. The V call is TRBV18, the J call TRBJ1-6; D is uncertain. The CDR3 contains 16 residues. The ends were cut back, 3 bases at V and 10 bases at J, with 19 bases in the middle. In germline, CDR1 is KGHSH, CDR2 LQKENI. Full variable domain (rest looked up from reference TRBV18 and TRBJ1-6): NAGVMQNPRHLVRRRGQEARLRCSPMKGHSHVYWYRQLPEEGLKFMVYLQKENIIDESGMPKERFSAEFPKEGPSILRIQQVVRGDSAAYFCASSPAAEPWRSPLHFGNGTRLTVT.

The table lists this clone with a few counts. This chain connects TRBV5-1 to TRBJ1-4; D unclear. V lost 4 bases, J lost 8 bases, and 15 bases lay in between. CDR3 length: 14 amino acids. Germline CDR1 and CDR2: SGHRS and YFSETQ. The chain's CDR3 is CASSPAGTGEKLFF. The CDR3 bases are TGCGCCAGCAGCCCGGCCGGCACGGGGGAAAAACTGTTTTTT.

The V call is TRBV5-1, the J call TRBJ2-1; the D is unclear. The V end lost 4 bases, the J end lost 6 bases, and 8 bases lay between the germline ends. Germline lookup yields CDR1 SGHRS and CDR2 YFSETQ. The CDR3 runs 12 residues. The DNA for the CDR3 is TGCGCCAGCAGCACGCAGTTCAATGAGCAGTTCTTC. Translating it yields CASSTQFNEQFF.

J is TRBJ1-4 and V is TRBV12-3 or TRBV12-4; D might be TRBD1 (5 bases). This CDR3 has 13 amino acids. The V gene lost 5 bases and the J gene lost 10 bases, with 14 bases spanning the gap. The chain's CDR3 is CASSGMGGGKLFF. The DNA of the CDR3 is TGTGCCAGCAGTGGAATGGGGGGGGGAAAACTGTTTTTT.

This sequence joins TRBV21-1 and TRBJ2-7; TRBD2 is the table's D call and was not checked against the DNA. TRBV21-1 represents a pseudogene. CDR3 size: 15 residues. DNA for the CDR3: TGTGCCAGAAAGCAACCGGCTAGCTGGGGGGAGGAGCAGTACTTC. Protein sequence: CARKQPASWGEEQYF.

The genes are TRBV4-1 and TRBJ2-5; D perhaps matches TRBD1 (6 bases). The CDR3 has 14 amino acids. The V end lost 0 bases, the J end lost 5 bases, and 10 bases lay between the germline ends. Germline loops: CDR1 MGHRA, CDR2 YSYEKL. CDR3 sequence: CASSQEARGETQYF. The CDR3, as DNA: TGCGCCAGCAGCCAAGAGGCCAGGGGTGAGACCCAGTACTTC.

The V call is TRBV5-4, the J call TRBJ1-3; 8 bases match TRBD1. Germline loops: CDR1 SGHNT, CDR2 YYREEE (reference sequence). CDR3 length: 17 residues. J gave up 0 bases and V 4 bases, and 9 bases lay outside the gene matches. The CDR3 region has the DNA TGTGCCAGCAGCCGAGGGACAGGCACTTTCTCTGGAAACACCATATATTTT. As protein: CASSRGTGTFSGNTIYF.

This CDR3 reads CASKTRNSNEQFF. CDR3 DNA: TGTGCCAGCAAAACTCGAAACAGCAATGAGCAGTTCTTC. The chain links TRBV7-9 to TRBJ2-1, with D hard to call. Germline CDR1 reads SEHNR; CDR2 reads FQNEAQ (reference sequence). This CDR3 is built from 13 residues. V lost 7 bases and J lost 6, with 13 bases in between.

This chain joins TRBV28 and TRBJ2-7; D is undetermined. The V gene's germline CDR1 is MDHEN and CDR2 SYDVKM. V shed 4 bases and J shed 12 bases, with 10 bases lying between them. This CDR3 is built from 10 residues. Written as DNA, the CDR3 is TGTGCCAGCAGTTACCGGGTCGTGTACGTC. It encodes CASSYRVVYV.